Listed here are 24 T cell receptor beta chains from one sample, sequenced in a study of OX40 agonist ivuxolimab in advanced cancers. Profiling relied on immunoSEQ multiplex PCR, and the TCRdb table lists in-frame clones only, not all of them. Among approximately 68,000 clones listed, about 86% were seen once. This specimen was CD4+ or CD8+ T cells sorted from blood, taken in a trial of the OX40 agonist ivuxolimab. The receptors shown here come from an adult with an advanced solid tumor such as melanoma, head and neck, liver or kidney cancer.

The rearrangement links TRBV28 to TRBJ1-2; D uncertain. The germline V and J ends were trimmed by 6 bases and 4 bases, with 12 bases remaining between them. CDR1 and CDR2 (germline): MDHEN, SYDVKM. The CDR3 runs 13 residues. The CDR3: CASRSSQTYGYTF. The CDR3 DNA reads TGTGCCAGCAGGTCCTCACAGACCTATGGCTACACCTTC.

The CDR3 DNA reads as TGTGCCAGCAGCTTGGGGGACGCACCCTACGAGCAGTACTTC. It is translated as CASSLGDAPYEQYF. The chain carries TRBV7-8 and TRBJ2-7, with D perhaps TRBD1 or TRBD2 (5 bases each). Germline values: CDR1 SGHVS, CDR2 FQNEAQ. The length of the CDR3 is 14 residues. Between the trimmed V and J ends, which lost 3 bases and 2 bases, there was a span of 11 bases.

This clone was seen just once. V is TRBV7-9 and J is TRBJ2-7; 9 bases line up with TRBD1. In germline, CDR1 is SEHNR, CDR2 FQNEAQ (reference sequence). Germline trimming cut 3 bases from V and 4 bases from J; bases unmatched to any gene: 1. This CDR3 contains 13 residues. In DNA, the CDR3 is TGTGCCAGCAGCTTGGGGACAGGGTACGAGCAGTACTTC. Amino acids: CASSLGTGYEQYF. Combining the CDR3 with reference TRBV7-9 and TRBJ2-7 gives the whole variable domain DTGVSQNPRHKITKRGQNVTFRCDPISEHNRLYWYRQTLGQGPEFLTYFQNEAQLEKSRLLSDRFSAERPKGSFSTLEIQRTEQGDSAMYLCASSLGTGYEQYFGPGTRLTVT.

V is TRBV7-2 and J is TRBJ2-3; no clear D. V gave up 3 bases and J gave up 0 bases, with 13 bases separating them. The germline V gene has CDR1 SGHTA and CDR2 FQGNSA. The CDR3 has 16 residues. CDR3 DNA sequence: TGTGCCAGCAGCTTGGGCTCCAGGCGGAGCACAGATACGCAGTATTTT. Protein product: CASSLGSRRSTDTQYF.

The chain has TRBV6-1 and TRBJ2-7, with 9 positions matching TRBD1. Looked up from germline, CDR1 is MNHNS and CDR2 is SASEGT. V lost 1 base, J lost 5 bases, and 3 bases stayed unmatched. The CDR3 totals 14 residues. CDR3 in DNA: TGTGCCAGCAGTGAAGGGACAGGGGTCAACGAGCAGTACTTC. This translates into CASSEGTGVNEQYF.

In this sample, this clone turned up once. The chain uses TRBV30 and TRBJ1-6; D ambiguous. Trimming shortened V by 0 bases and J by 13 bases, and 13 bases separated the two germline ends. Germline V gene sequence: CDR1 GTSNPN, CDR2 SVGIG (reference sequence). The CDR3 contains 13 residues. The CDR3 sequence is CAWSVRGETPLHF. CDR3 DNA sequence: TGTGCCTGGAGTGTACGTGGGGAAACGCCCCTCCACTTT.

This sequence joins TRBV4-3 and TRBJ1-2; 8 bases align to TRBD1. V was pared by 0 bases and J by 8 bases, with 11 bases of the junction left unmatched. This CDR3 is 16 amino acids long. In germline, CDR1 is LGHNA, CDR2 YSLEER. The CDR3 DNA reads TGCGCCAGCAGCCAAGACATGGCGACAGGGGCCCGCGGCTACACCTTC. This gives the protein CASSQDMATGARGYTF.

On this clone: The same CDR3 can be traced to other DNA sequences in this sample. This CDR3 reads CASSLRDGNSPLHF. The CDR3 DNA reads TGTGCCAGCAGCTTAAGGGACGGAAATTCACCCCTCCACTTT. V gene TRBV11-2 combines with J gene TRBJ1-6; D may be TRBD1 (5 bases). Germline assignment: CDR1 SGHAT and CDR2 FQNNGV. The CDR3 loop spans 14 amino acids. Trimming cost V 2 bases and J 7 bases, with 9 bases left between them.

V is TRBV19 and J is TRBJ1-2; 8 nucleotides agree with TRBD1. V lost 3 bases and J lost 5; bases outside the gene matches: 8. CDR3 length: 15 amino acids. The germline V gene encodes CDR1 LNHDA and CDR2 SQIVND (reference sequence). CDR3 coding DNA: TGTGCCAGTAGTATCTTGGACAGGGTAGAGTATGGCTACACCTTC. Its translation is CASSILDRVEYGYTF.

The chain employs TRBV6-5 and TRBJ1-1; TRBD1 matches at 8 bases. V shed 7 bases, J shed 2 bases, and the junction held 6 bases outside the gene matches. Germline CDR1 and CDR2: MNHEY and SVGAGI. The CDR3 loop spans 14 amino acids. CDR3 loop: CASKQGVTNTEAFF. The CDR3 nucleotides read TGTGCCAGCAAACAGGGGGTAACTAACACTGAAGCTTTCTTT.

This chain links TRBV6-5 with TRBJ1-2; D gene ambiguous. The CDR3 loop spans 14 amino acids. V was shortened by 6 bases and J by 9 bases, with 20 bases between the two germline ends. Germline V gene lookup returns CDR1 MNHEY and CDR2 SVGAGI. Here the CDR3 reads CASSDPLETSRYTF. CDR3 nucleotides: TGTGCCAGCAGCGACCCTCTTGAAACAAGCCGCTACACCTTC.

This sequence joins TRBV29-1 and TRBJ2-1, with 13 bases matching TRBD2. CDR3 length: 16 residues. V was clipped by 5 bases and J by 7 bases; unmatched bases: 11. The germline V gene has CDR1 SQVTM and CDR2 ANQGSEA. The CDR3 loop reads CSVTHWGLAGYNEQFF. CDR3 bases: TGCAGCGTTACGCACTGGGGACTAGCGGGATATAATGAGCAGTTCTTC.

The J gene is TRBJ1-2, the V gene TRBV4-3; 8 nucleotides match TRBD1. From germline, CDR1 is LGHNA and CDR2 YSLEER. V lost 3 bases and J lost 8; bases outside the gene matches: 11. This CDR3 has 15 amino acids. CDR3 DNA sequence: TGCGCCAGCAGCCACCAGGACAGGGAAGCACTCGGCTACACCTTC. Its translation: CASSHQDREALGYTF.

This sequence joins TRBV6-1 and TRBJ2-7; D is undetermined. The CDR3 runs to 12 residues. Trimming pared 4 bases from V and 2 bases from J, leaving 6 bases between. CDR1 is MNHNS and CDR2 is SASEGT in the germline V gene. CDR3 amino acids: CASSGRAYEQYF. Written as DNA, the CDR3 is TGTGCCAGCAGTGGTAGAGCCTACGAGCAGTACTTC.

The chain joins TRBV6-6 to TRBJ1-2, with D unclear. In germline, CDR1 is MNHNY, CDR2 SVGAGI (reference sequence). V dropped 4 bases and J dropped 5 bases, with 11 bases sitting between them. This CDR3 has 13 residues. Here the CDR3 DNA reads TGTGCCAGCAGTTCGGGGTCCGTTTATGGCTACACCTTC. It is translated as CASSSGSVYGYTF.

The rearrangement joins TRBV11-2 to TRBJ2-7; 9 nucleotides agree with TRBD2. Germline trimming cut 2 bases from V and 3 bases from J; bases unmatched to any gene: 2. Per the germline V gene, CDR1 is SGHAT and CDR2 is FQNNGV. The CDR3 is made up of 14 amino acids. CDR3 sequence reads: CASSLNSGSYEQYF. For the CDR3, the DNA is TGTGCCAGCAGCTTAAATAGCGGGAGCTACGAGCAGTACTTC.

This chain joins TRBV29-1 and TRBJ1-1, with D perhaps matching TRBD1 (6 bases). Germline CDR1 SQVTM, CDR2 ANQGSEA. CDR3 length: 13 amino acids. V shed 6 bases and J shed 7 bases, with 18 bases lying between them. The CDR3 loop is CSVVGTRALEAFF. CDR3 nucleotides: TGCAGCGTCGTAGGGACACGGGCCCTTGAAGCTTTCTTT.

This rearrangement joins TRBV6-1 to TRBJ2-6; unclear D gene. CDR1 is MNHNS, CDR2 SASEGT, per germline. The CDR3 runs 15 residues. Trimming cost V 4 bases and J 1 base, with 8 bases left between them. CDR3 loop: CASSAKASGANVLTF. The CDR3 DNA reads as TGTGCCAGCAGTGCGAAGGCGTCTGGGGCCAACGTCCTGACTTTC.

This clone was picked up one time. The rearrangement uses TRBV15 and TRBJ2-7; TRBD2 agrees at 7 bases. The CDR3 is 14 residues long. Unmatched junction bases numbered 5, after V lost 1 base and J lost 5 bases. Germline lookup yields CDR1 LNHNV and CDR2 YYDKDF (reference sequence). The CDR3, as DNA: TGTGCCACCAGCAGAGTTGCGGGAGTCCACGAGCAGTACTTC. Translation: CATSRVAGVHEQYF.

This clone has a single count. The genes are TRBV7-3 and TRBJ1-1; D gene uncertain. Trimming took off 2 bases at V and 3 bases at J, with 10 bases between the two ends. The V gene's germline CDR1 is SGHTA and CDR2 FQGTGA. The CDR3 contains 14 residues. The CDR3 spells CASSLRGSDTEAFF. In nucleotides, the CDR3 is TGTGCCAGCAGCTTACGAGGGAGTGACACTGAAGCTTTCTTT.

V is TRBV28 and J is TRBJ2-2; a weak D match, TRBD1 (6 bases). V gave up 1 base and J gave up 5 bases, with 20 bases separating them. CDR1 is MDHEN and CDR2 is SYDVKM in the germline V gene. The CDR3 spans 18 residues. The CDR3 protein is CASSLFPLRQGRTGELFF. The CDR3 DNA follows: TGTGCCAGCAGTTTATTCCCTCTGAGGCAGGGGAGAACCGGGGAGCTGTTTTTT.

This CDR3 is CASSARGVGSGNTIYF. The CDR3 bases are TGTGCCAGCAGCGCCCGCGGAGTCGGCTCTGGAAACACCATATATTTT. The genes are TRBV9 and TRBJ1-3; D unclear. The CDR3 has 16 residues. V lost 3 bases to trimming and J lost 0 bases, with 13 bases between them. Germline V gives CDR1 SGDLS, CDR2 YYNGEE.

The V and J genes are TRBV6-4 and TRBJ2-3; no clear D gene. The CDR3 spans 14 residues. V gave up 4 bases and J gave up 2 bases, with 10 bases separating them. Looked up from germline, CDR1 is MRHNA and CDR2 is SNTAGT. CDR3 nucleotide sequence: TGTGCCAGCAGTGTCGGCGGATTCACAGATACGCAGTATTTT. Residues: CASSVGGFTDTQYF.

The chain joins TRBV28 to TRBJ2-7; tentative D call: TRBD2 (7 bases). V was trimmed by 4 bases and J by 2 bases, leaving 18 bases between them. Per the germline V gene, CDR1 is MDHEN and CDR2 is SYDVKM. The CDR3 spans 16 residues. The CDR3 nucleotides read TGTGCCAGCAGTTCTACACCGGGGCGGGGGCCCTACGAGCAGTACTTC. Amino acids: CASSSTPGRGPYEQYF.